Listed below are T cell receptor beta chains from one sample, sequenced in a study of cytomegalovirus exposure and HLA in healthy donors. Using immunoSEQ multiplex PCR, the repertoire was profiled, and TCRdb retains in-frame clones only, with some absent. This table has some 120,000 clones, 81% appearing once. The sample consisted of PBMCs. The receptors were gathered from a woman between 40 and 55 years old in good health and CMV-seronegative. Each CDR3 is given with its conserved first and last residue. Each record gives: V gene, D gene, J gene, clone size, CDR3 protein, CDR3 DNA. A D gene is named only where the DNA matches it firmly. A clone size is listed for some rows: how often the clone was seen (once, few, many), or a class if it is expanded.

V gene: TRBV7-9; D gene: TRBD1; J gene: TRBJ1-1; clone size: NA; CDR3 protein: CSSSVTGTGTEAFF; CDR3 DNA: TGTTCCAGCAGCGTGACAGGGACAGGCACTGAAGCTTTCTTT
V gene: TRBV19; D gene: NA; J gene: TRBJ2-2; clone size: NA; CDR3 protein: CASSIEGSWTGELFF; CDR3 DNA: TGTGCCAGTAGTATTGAAGGGAGTTGGACCGGGGAGCTGTTTTTT
V gene: TRBV2; D gene: NA; J gene: TRBJ1-4; clone size: NA; CDR3 protein: CASSPRTAATNEKLFF; CDR3 DNA: TGTGCCAGCAGTCCAAGGACAGCTGCAACTAATGAAAAACTGTTTTTT
V gene: TRBV7-2; D gene: NA; J gene: TRBJ2-1; clone size: NA; CDR3 protein: CASSPRAGYNEQFF; CDR3 DNA: TGTGCCAGCAGCCCTAGGGCGGGGTACAATGAGCAGTTCTTC
V gene: TRBV9; D gene: NA; J gene: TRBJ1-1; clone size: NA; CDR3 protein: CASSVVPGGTTEAFF; CDR3 DNA: TGTGCCAGCAGCGTAGTTCCAGGAGGGACCACTGAAGCTTTCTTT
V gene: TRBV5-1; D gene: TRBD1; J gene: TRBJ2-7; clone size: NA; CDR3 protein: CASSFGDRGYEQYF; CDR3 DNA: TGCGCCAGCAGCTTCGGGGACAGGGGCTACGAGCAGTACTTC
V gene: TRBV4-1; D gene: TRBD2; J gene: TRBJ2-7; clone size: NA; CDR3 protein: CASSQGLGASGGYEQYF; CDR3 DNA: TGCGCCAGCAGCCAAGGCCTAGGTGCTAGCGGGGGCTACGAGCAGTACTTC
V gene: TRBV19; D gene: NA; J gene: TRBJ1-2; clone size: once; CDR3 protein: CACSGRDARDGYTF; CDR3 DNA: TGTGCCTGCAGTGGGAGGGACGCCCGAGATGGCTACACCTTC
V gene: TRBV18; D gene: TRBD1; J gene: TRBJ1-1; clone size: NA; CDR3 protein: CASSPSSLYRGSEAFF; CDR3 DNA: TGTGCCAGCTCACCCTCCTCCTTATACAGGGGGAGTGAAGCTTTCTTT
V gene: TRBV9; D gene: NA; J gene: TRBJ2-6; clone size: few; CDR3 protein: CASSVPGGGANVLTF; CDR3 DNA: TGTGCCAGCAGCGTCCCCGGGGGTGGGGCCAACGTCCTGACTTTC
V gene: TRBV9; D gene: TRBD2; J gene: TRBJ2-2; clone size: NA; CDR3 protein: CASSVSSGNTGELFF; CDR3 DNA: TGTGCCAGCAGCGTGTCTAGCGGGAACACCGGGGAGCTGTTTTTT
V gene: TRBV6-5; D gene: NA; J gene: TRBJ1-5; clone size: NA; CDR3 protein: CASKAGVGNQPQHF; CDR3 DNA: TGTGCCAGCAAAGCAGGGGTCGGCAATCAGCCCCAGCATTTT
V gene: TRBV6-6; D gene: NA; J gene: TRBJ1-5; clone size: NA; CDR3 protein: CASSFVKGAAQPQHF; CDR3 DNA: TGTGCCAGCAGTTTTGTAAAAGGGGCTGCTCAGCCCCAGCATTTT
V gene: TRBV4-1; D gene: NA; J gene: TRBJ1-2; clone size: few; CDR3 protein: CASSQETDWGYTF; CDR3 DNA: TGCGCCAGCAGCCAAGAGACAGACTGGGGCTACACCTTC
V gene: TRBV7-2; D gene: NA; J gene: TRBJ1-5; clone size: NA; CDR3 protein: CASSFNGNQPQHF; CDR3 DNA: TGTGCCAGCAGCTTTAACGGGAATCAGCCCCAGCATTTT
V gene: TRBV9; D gene: NA; J gene: TRBJ1-5; clone size: NA; CDR3 protein: CASSPNRVGQPQHF; CDR3 DNA: TGTGCCAGCAGCCCAAACAGGGTGGGTCAGCCCCAGCATTTT
V gene: TRBV30; D gene: NA; J gene: TRBJ2-1; clone size: few; CDR3 protein: CAWGRGGLNNEQFF; CDR3 DNA: TGTGCCTGGGGGAGGGGGGGCTTAAACAATGAGCAGTTCTTC
V gene: TRBV5-1; D gene: NA; J gene: TRBJ2-1; clone size: NA; CDR3 protein: CASSLEGGINEQFF; CDR3 DNA: TGCGCCAGCAGCTTGGAGGGGGGGATCAATGAGCAGTTCTTC
V gene: TRBV2; D gene: NA; J gene: TRBJ2-1; clone size: few; CDR3 protein: CATTITDNEQFF; CDR3 DNA: TGTGCCACCACGATAACGGACAATGAGCAGTTCTTC
V gene: TRBV5-1; D gene: NA; J gene: TRBJ1-2; clone size: once; CDR3 protein: CASSLEIAYGYTF; CDR3 DNA: TGCGCCAGCAGCTTGGAGATAGCCTATGGCTACACCTTC
V gene: TRBV2; D gene: NA; J gene: TRBJ2-2; clone size: few; CDR3 protein: CASSGQVTGELFF; CDR3 DNA: TGTGCCAGCAGTGGACAAGTCACCGGGGAGCTGTTTTTT
V gene: TRBV6-5; D gene: NA; J gene: TRBJ1-2; clone size: NA; CDR3 protein: CASSSMGAPHYGYTF; CDR3 DNA: TGTGCCAGCAGTTCCATGGGGGCTCCCCACTATGGCTACACCTTC
V gene: TRBV6-1; D gene: NA; J gene: TRBJ2-7; clone size: NA; CDR3 protein: CASRPKAPSTHEQYF; CDR3 DNA: TGTGCCAGCAGACCAAAAGCGCCCTCTACCCACGAGCAGTACTTC
V gene: TRBV7-3; D gene: TRBD2; J gene: TRBJ2-2; clone size: NA; CDR3 protein: CARKLAGGTGELFF; CDR3 DNA: TGTGCCAGAAAACTAGCGGGGGGCACCGGGGAGCTGTTTTTT
V gene: TRBV30; D gene: NA; J gene: TRBJ1-1; clone size: few; CDR3 protein: CAWSVLRDTEAFF; CDR3 DNA: TGTGCCTGGAGTGTACTCAGGGACACTGAAGCTTTCTTT
V gene: TRBV5-1; D gene: TRBD1; J gene: TRBJ1-2; clone size: NA; CDR3 protein: CASSFAGGFYGYTF; CDR3 DNA: TGCGCCAGCAGCTTCGCAGGGGGCTTCTATGGCTACACCTTC
V gene: TRBV27; D gene: TRBD1; J gene: TRBJ1-1; clone size: few; CDR3 protein: CASSWDRTNTEAFF; CDR3 DNA: TGTGCCAGCAGTTGGGACAGGACGAACACTGAAGCTTTCTTT
V gene: TRBV4-1; D gene: TRBD2; J gene: TRBJ2-2; clone size: NA; CDR3 protein: CASSQLAGGPTGELSF; CDR3 DNA: TGCGCCAGCAGCCAACTAGCGGGGGGTCCCACCGGGGAGCTGTCTTTT
V gene: TRBV5-8; D gene: NA; J gene: TRBJ1-4; clone size: NA; CDR3 protein: CASSLPGEGFFEKLFF; CDR3 DNA: TGTGCCAGCAGCTTGCCCGGAGAGGGTTTCTTTGAAAAACTGTTTTTT
V gene: TRBV18; D gene: TRBD1; J gene: TRBJ2-7; clone size: NA; CDR3 protein: CASSTGKRYEQYF; CDR3 DNA: TGTGCCAGCTCGACAGGGAAGCGCTACGAGCAGTACTTC
V gene: TRBV27; D gene: TRBD1; J gene: TRBJ1-5; clone size: NA; CDR3 protein: CASSLIPPGQGVINQPQHF; CDR3 DNA: TGTGCCAGCAGTTTAATCCCCCCTGGACAGGGGGTTATCAATCAGCCCCAGCATTTT
V gene: TRBV6-4; D gene: TRBD1; J gene: TRBJ2-2; clone size: medium-sized; CDR3 protein: CASRPTGDTGELFF; CDR3 DNA: TGTGCCAGCAGGCCGACAGGGGACACCGGGGAGCTGTTTTTT
V gene: TRBV9; D gene: NA; J gene: TRBJ2-3; clone size: NA; CDR3 protein: CASSVEGYGGLSTDTQYF; CDR3 DNA: TGTGCCAGCAGCGTAGAGGGCTACGGGGGGCTTAGCACAGATACGCAGTATTTT
V gene: TRBV12-5; D gene: NA; J gene: TRBJ2-7; clone size: NA; CDR3 protein: CASGLVLAESFYEQYF; CDR3 DNA: TGTGCTAGTGGTTTGGTTTTAGCGGAGAGCTTCTACGAGCAGTACTTC
V gene: TRBV7-3; D gene: TRBD2; J gene: TRBJ2-3; clone size: NA; CDR3 protein: CASSSYGGGTDTQYF; CDR3 DNA: TGTGCCAGCAGCTCTTACGGGGGGGGAACAGATACGCAGTATTTT
V gene: TRBV6-6; D gene: NA; J gene: TRBJ2-5; clone size: NA; CDR3 protein: CASSVQGRETQYF; CDR3 DNA: TGTGCCAGCAGTGTCCAGGGGCGGGAGACCCAGTACTTC
V gene: TRBV19; D gene: NA; J gene: TRBJ2-4; clone size: NA; CDR3 protein: CASSPTGPKNIQYF; CDR3 DNA: TGTGCCAGTAGCCCGACAGGACCCAAAAACATTCAGTACTTC
V gene: TRBV10-1; D gene: NA; J gene: TRBJ2-1; clone size: NA; CDR3 protein: CASSESFSNEQFF; CDR3 DNA: TGCGCCAGCAGTGAGTCGTTCTCCAATGAGCAGTTCTTC
V gene: TRBV15; D gene: NA; J gene: TRBJ2-1; clone size: NA; CDR3 protein: CATSRDRGSLGYEQFF; CDR3 DNA: TGTGCCACCAGCAGAGATCGGGGTAGCTTGGGGTATGAGCAGTTCTTC
V gene: TRBV11-3; D gene: NA; J gene: TRBJ2-7; clone size: NA; CDR3 protein: CASSLGHSYEQYF; CDR3 DNA: TGTGCCAGCAGCCTGGGACACTCCTACGAGCAGTACTTC
V gene: TRBV23-1; D gene: TRBD1; J gene: TRBJ2-1; clone size: NA; CDR3 protein: CASSQPGQGIYNEQFF; CDR3 DNA: TGCGCCAGCAGTCAACCGGGACAGGGAATCTACAATGAGCAGTTCTTC
V gene: TRBV5-3; D gene: TRBD1; J gene: TRBJ2-7; clone size: NA; CDR3 protein: CARSQNRGTSYEQYF; CDR3 DNA: TGTGCCAGAAGCCAAAACAGGGGGACCTCCTACGAGCAGTACTTC
V gene: TRBV27; D gene: TRBD1; J gene: TRBJ2-5; clone size: NA; CDR3 protein: CASSLYQGDRETQYF; CDR3 DNA: TGTGCCAGCAGTTTATACCAGGGGGATCGGGAGACCCAGTACTTC
V gene: TRBV7-9; D gene: TRBD1; J gene: TRBJ1-1; clone size: NA; CDR3 protein: CASSFPSGQVRVNTEAFF; CDR3 DNA: TGTGCCAGCAGCTTCCCCTCGGGACAGGTGAGGGTGAACACTGAAGCTTTCTTT
V gene: TRBV25-1; D gene: TRBD1; J gene: TRBJ2-7; clone size: once; CDR3 protein: CASSRDRDPYEQYF; CDR3 DNA: TGTGCCAGCAGCCGGGACAGGGATCCCTACGAGCAGTACTTC
V gene: TRBV10-2; D gene: NA; J gene: TRBJ1-2; clone size: NA; CDR3 protein: CASSDDTVVYGYTF; CDR3 DNA: TGCGCCAGCAGTGATGATACAGTTGTCTATGGCTACACCTTC
V gene: TRBV14; D gene: NA; J gene: TRBJ1-1; clone size: NA; CDR3 protein: CASSHRQSTNTEAFF; CDR3 DNA: TGTGCCAGCAGCCATAGACAGTCGACGAACACTGAAGCTTTCTTT
V gene: TRBV12-5; D gene: NA; J gene: TRBJ1-1; clone size: NA; CDR3 protein: CASGLTNCKAFF; CDR3 DNA: TGTGCTAGTGGTTTGACGAACTGTAAAGCTTTCTTT
V gene: TRBV10-3; D gene: NA; J gene: TRBJ2-3; clone size: NA; CDR3 protein: CAISGPRETDTQYF; CDR3 DNA: TGTGCCATCAGTGGGCCCCGGGAGACAGATACGCAGTATTTT
V gene: TRBV7-9; D gene: TRBD1; J gene: TRBJ1-2; clone size: NA; CDR3 protein: CASSPLSDRGKGGYTF; CDR3 DNA: TGTGCCAGCAGCCCGCTATCGGACAGGGGGAAGGGTGGCTACACCTTC
V gene: TRBV6-6; D gene: NA; J gene: TRBJ2-1; clone size: NA; CDR3 protein: CASSYSATGVGEQFF; CDR3 DNA: TGTGCCAGCAGTTACTCCGCTACAGGAGTTGGTGAGCAGTTCTTC
V gene: TRBV7-2; D gene: NA; J gene: TRBJ2-4; clone size: NA; CDR3 protein: CASSLSPGKNIQYF; CDR3 DNA: TGTGCCAGCAGCTTATCTCCAGGGAAAAACATTCAGTACTTC
V gene: TRBV7-2; D gene: TRBD2; J gene: TRBJ2-3; clone size: NA; CDR3 protein: CASSSHSGLGTDTQYF; CDR3 DNA: TGTGCCAGCAGCTCCCATAGCGGGTTAGGCACAGATACGCAGTATTTT